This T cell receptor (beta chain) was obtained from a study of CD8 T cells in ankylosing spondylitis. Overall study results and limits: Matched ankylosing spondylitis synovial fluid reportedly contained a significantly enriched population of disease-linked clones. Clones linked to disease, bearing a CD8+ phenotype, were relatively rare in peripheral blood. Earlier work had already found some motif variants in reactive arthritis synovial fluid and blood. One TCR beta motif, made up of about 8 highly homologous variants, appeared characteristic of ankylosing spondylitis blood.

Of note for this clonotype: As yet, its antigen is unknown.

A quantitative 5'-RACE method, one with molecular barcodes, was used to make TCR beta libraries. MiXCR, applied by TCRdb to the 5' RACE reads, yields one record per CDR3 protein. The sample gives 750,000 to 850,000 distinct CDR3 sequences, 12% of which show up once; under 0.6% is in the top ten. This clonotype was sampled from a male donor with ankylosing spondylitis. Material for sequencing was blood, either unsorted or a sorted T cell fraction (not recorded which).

CDR3 protein: CASSPRSGRNTGELFF. In DNA, the CDR3 is TGTGCCAGCTCACCACGCAGCGGGAGGAACACCGGGGAGCTGTTTTTT. The chain recombines TRBV18 with TRBJ2-2, with 8 bases identical to TRBD2. Germline loops: CDR1 KGHSH, CDR2 LQKENI. The V segment lost 1 base and the J segment 1 base; nucleotides outside the gene matches: 2. This CDR3 spans 16 amino acids.